Reported below is one T cell receptor (beta chain). The data belong to a study of shared clonotypes between healthy human individuals. Sequenced by immunoSEQ multiplex PCR; TCRdb stores in-frame clones only, minus some. Seen here are about 2.3 million clones, about 90% observed once, and the top ten hold more than 0.35%. Material for sequencing was naive CD4+ T cells from PBMCs. The subset here: CD45RA+ positively selected. The sequence came from a man in his late teens or twenties in good health. Some clones in this sample may be carry-over from other donors' samples.

The CDR3 DNA reads as TGCGCCAGCAGCCAAATGCAGCTGCCCTACGAGCAGTACTTC. Its protein is CASSQMQLPYEQYF. J is TRBJ2-7 and V is TRBV4-1; D is uncertain. CDR1 MGHRA and CDR2 YSYEKL come from the germline V gene. V was shortened by 2 bases and J by 2 bases, with 10 bases between the two germline ends. The CDR3 consists of 14 residues.